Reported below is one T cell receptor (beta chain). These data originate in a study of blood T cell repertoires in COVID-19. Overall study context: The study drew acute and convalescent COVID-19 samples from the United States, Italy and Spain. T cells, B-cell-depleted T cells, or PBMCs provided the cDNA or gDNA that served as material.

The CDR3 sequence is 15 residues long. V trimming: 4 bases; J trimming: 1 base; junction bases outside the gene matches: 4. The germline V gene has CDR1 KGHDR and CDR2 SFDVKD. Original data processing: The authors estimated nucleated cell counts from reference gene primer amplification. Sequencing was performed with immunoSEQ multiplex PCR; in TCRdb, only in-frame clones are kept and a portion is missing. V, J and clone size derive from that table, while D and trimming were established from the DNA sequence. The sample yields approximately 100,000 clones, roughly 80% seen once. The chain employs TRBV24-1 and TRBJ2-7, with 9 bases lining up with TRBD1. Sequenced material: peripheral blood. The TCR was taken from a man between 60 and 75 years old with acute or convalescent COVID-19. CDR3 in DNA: TGTGCCACCAGTGACTCGGGACAGGGATCCTACGAGCAGTACTTC. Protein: CATSDSGQGSYEQYF.